This T cell receptor beta chain comes out of a study of response to subunit inactivated influenza vaccine. Study-level points and caveats: Researchers suggested that each seasonal influenza vaccination recruits few new T cells.

V was clipped by 0 bases and J by 6 bases; unmatched bases: 10. This CDR3 is 17 amino acids long. Germline loops: CDR1 SEHNR, CDR2 FQNEAQ (reference sequence). This clonotype came up a few times. What it recognizes is unknown. MiXCR, run by TCRdb on the RT-PCR reads, gives a single entry per CDR3 protein. The data contain over 400,000 distinct CDR3 sequences, 13% of them singletons. This sample comprised PBMCs from blood, obtained roughly 48 days after vaccination. The chain couples TRBV7-9 to TRBJ2-1, with 8 bases aligning to TRBD2. This receptor was obtained from a man aged 50 or older who received an inactivated influenza vaccine. The CDR3 here is CASSLAGLGTSINEQFF. The CDR3 nucleotides read TGTGCCAGCAGCTTAGCGGGTCTCGGGACTAGTATCAATGAGCAGTTCTTC.